This is a list of T cell receptor beta chains from one sample in a study of T-cell memory formation after mild COVID-19. One entry per CDR3 protein results from TCRdb running MiXCR on the 5' RACE reads. The sample gives about 150,000 distinct CDR3 sequences, about 14% of which show up once; around 14% is in the top ten. The sequenced sample was PBMCs or a T cell subset sorted from them (not recorded which). The receptors originated from an adult woman who had mild COVID-19 (a few samples of this study predate the infection). Cell type and time point are not known. Both conserved end residues are part of each CDR3. Fields, in order: J gene, D gene, clone size, V gene, CDR3 protein, CDR3 DNA. A D gene is named only where the DNA matches it firmly. Only part of the rows carry a size: once, few, many, or a class if the clone is expanded.

TRBJ1-1 | - | - | TRBV13 | CASSPLEGFRTEAFF | TGTGCCAGCAGCCCGCTCGAAGGGTTCCGGACTGAAGCTTTCTTT
TRBJ1-2 | TRBD1 | - | TRBV12-3/TRBV12-4 | CASRPNPGTGDGYTF | TGTGCCAGCAGACCGAACCCCGGGACAGGGGATGGCTACACCTTC
TRBJ2-1 | - | few | TRBV5-1 | CASSFGADEQFF | TGCGCCAGCAGCTTCGGGGCGGATGAGCAGTTCTTC
TRBJ2-1 | TRBD2 | many | TRBV12-3/TRBV12-4 | CASSPLGGADEQFF | TGTGCCAGCAGTCCCTTGGGAGGGGCTGACGAGCAGTTCTTC
TRBJ2-3 | - | - | TRBV7-6 | CASSLYDRPTDTQYF | TGTGCCAGCAGCTTATATGACAGACCCACAGATACGCAGTATTTT
TRBJ2-5 | TRBD1 | few | TRBV20-1 | CSARVSMESTGYQETQYF | TGCAGTGCTAGAGTTTCTATGGAATCGACAGGGTACCAAGAGACCCAGTACTTC
TRBJ2-1 | TRBD2 | - | TRBV2 | CASSHLGPGLADNEQFF | TGTGCCAGCAGTCACCTAGGTCCGGGACTAGCGGACAATGAGCAGTTCTTC
TRBJ2-7 | TRBD1 | - | TRBV10-3 | CAISGQGASEQYF | TGTGCCATCAGTGGGCAGGGGGCCTCCGAGCAGTACTTC
TRBJ1-2 | - | - | TRBV6-4 | CASRPGSSNGYTF | TGTGCCAGTCGGCCCGGGAGTAGTAATGGCTACACCTTC
TRBJ1-1 | - | - | TRBV15 | CATSQGNTEAFF | TGTGCCACCAGTCAGGGAAACACTGAAGCTTTCTTT
TRBJ2-3 | - | - | TRBV12-3/TRBV12-4 | CASSKTEGGTQYF | TGTGCCAGCAGTAAGACAGAAGGAGGTACGCAGTATTTT
TRBJ1-4 | - | - | TRBV6-5 | CASRDRRGGDEKLFF | TGTGCCAGCAGGGACCGTCGGGGAGGCGATGAAAAACTGTTTTTT
TRBJ1-1 | TRBD1 | - | TRBV30 | CAWSATGVMNTEAFF | TGTGCCTGGAGTGCGACAGGGGTTATGAACACTGAAGCTTTCTTT
TRBJ2-5 | - | - | TRBV5-1 | CASSPDNPQETQYF | TGCGCCAGCAGCCCGGACAACCCTCAAGAGACCCAGTACTTC
TRBJ2-3 | - | few | TRBV18 | CASSPPSPTDTQYF | TGTGCCAGCTCACCACCGTCCCCCACAGATACGCAGTATTTT
TRBJ1-1 | - | - | TRBV18 | CASSLGTRNTEAFF | TGTGCCAGCTCCCTCGGGACCCGAAACACTGAAGCTTTCTTT
TRBJ2-1 | TRBD2 | few | TRBV30 | CAWSSGGAREQFF | TGTGCCTGGAGTAGCGGGGGTGCTAGGGAGCAGTTCTTC
TRBJ2-1 | - | few | TRBV4-1 | CASSHVSYNEQFF | TGCGCCAGCAGCCACGTAAGCTACAATGAGCAGTTCTTC
TRBJ2-7 | TRBD2 | few | TRBV20-1 | CSAIRGEEQYF | TGCAGTGCGATCCGGGGGGAAGAGCAGTACTTC